This T cell receptor beta chain is drawn from a study of blood T cell repertoires in COVID-19. Study overall: Sites in the United States, Italy and Spain provided acute and convalescent COVID-19 samples. Sources were T cells, B-cell-depleted T cells, or PBMCs; the material itself was cDNA or gDNA.

As processed by the authors: Reference gene primers were amplified, and this amplification served to estimate nucleated cell counts. Profiled with immunoSEQ multiplex PCR; TCRdb holds only in-frame clones, not every one. The DNA was the basis for D and trimming; V, J and clone size are from that table. The table shows some 250,000 clones, with around 86% occurring only once. The sample taken for sequencing was peripheral blood. The sequence was obtained from an older woman with active or convalescent COVID-19.

The chain's CDR3 is CASSLGPIPHNEQFF. The CDR3 nucleotides are TGTGCCAGCAGTCTGGGCCCTATCCCCCACAATGAGCAGTTCTTC. The chain couples TRBV6-2 or TRBV6-3 to TRBJ2-1, with D hard to call. CDR3 length: 15 residues. V lost 5 bases and J lost 5, with 16 bases in between. Germline V CDR1 and CDR2: MNHEY, SVGEGT.